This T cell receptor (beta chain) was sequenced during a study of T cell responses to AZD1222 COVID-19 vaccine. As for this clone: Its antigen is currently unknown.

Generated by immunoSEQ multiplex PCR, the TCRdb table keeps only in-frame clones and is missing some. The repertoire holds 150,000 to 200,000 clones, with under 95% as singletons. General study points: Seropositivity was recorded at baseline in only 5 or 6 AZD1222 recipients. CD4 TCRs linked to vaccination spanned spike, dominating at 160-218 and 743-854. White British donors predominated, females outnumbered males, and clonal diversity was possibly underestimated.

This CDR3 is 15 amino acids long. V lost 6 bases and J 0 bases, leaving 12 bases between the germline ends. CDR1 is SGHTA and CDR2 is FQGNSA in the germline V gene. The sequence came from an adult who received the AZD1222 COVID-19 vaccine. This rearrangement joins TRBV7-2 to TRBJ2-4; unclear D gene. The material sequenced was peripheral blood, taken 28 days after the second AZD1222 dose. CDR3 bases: TGTGCCAGCAGGCACCCCGGCATAGCCAAAAACATTCAGTACTTC. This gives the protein CASRHPGIAKNIQYF.